The subject of this entry is one T cell receptor beta chain. Its antigen is not yet known. No base qualities exist here, and no much larger clone lies one base off it. In light of the paper, this sample's treatment or condition label describes: randomized to nivolumab then ipilimumab (arm A) or the reverse (arm B). None of the trial patients had been given prior DNA-damaging chemotherapy. A FACS Aria II flow cytometer was used to sort live CD3+CD8+ cells that were negative for CD19 and CD56 from thawed PBMCs. Samples came from patients with melanoma in CheckMate 064, a randomized, open-label phase II trial of sequential checkpoint blockade. Peripheral blood mononuclear cells were collected by leukapheresis, purified using Ficoll-Paque, and frozen in human serum containing about 10% DMSO. Purity of sorted blood CD3+CD8+ cells was verified at >98% immediately after sorting, followed by DNA extraction.

As encoded in the germline V gene, CDR1 is MGHRA while CDR2 is YSYEKL. Taken from cysteine to phenylalanine, the CDR3 has 15 residues. Here the CDR3 DNA is all that survives: 45 bases in frame from base 1. Trimming takes 1 base off V and 0 bases off J; junction bases not matched to a gene: 2. TCRbeta CDR3 regions were immunosequenced from genomic DNA with the immunoSEQ Assay. Prior to high-throughput sequencing, genomic DNA was amplified by bias-controlled multiplex PCR. The published analysis was carried out like this. To quantify the absolute abundance of each unique TCRbeta CDR3 region, the sequences were collapsed and filtered. Clonality, defined as 1 minus Pielou's evenness, was calculated using only productive rearrangements. A previously published method was used to identify clones whose frequencies were significantly greater in on-treatment samples than in baseline samples. The table comes from immuneACCESS by way of TCRdb, which keeps in-frame sequences with V and J called. Part of the clones is missing from these tables; in studies checked, under half for an unresolved V gene and the rest for unknown reasons. V and J calls and clone size are copied from that table; D and trimming were computed from the DNA. Across this sample there are 3,500 to 4,000 clones, with about three fifths seen only once. The top ten clonotypes cover 20% to 25% of the sample.

The entry originates in a study of sequential checkpoint blockade in melanoma (dated 2019 in TCRdb). Turning to the overall study: Patients were randomized 1:1 to first-line nivolumab followed by ipilimumab (arm A) or ipilimumab followed by nivolumab (arm B). Maintenance nivolumab came after both trial sequences.

Overall study outcomes, separate from this receptor: The response-prediction model combining TCR metrics and mutation burden needs validation in larger, independent patient cohorts.

Sequenced here: CD8+ T cells sorted from blood (inferred from file names), sampled from a patient given nivolumab and ipilimumab in sequence. The sequence links TRBV4-1 to TRBJ2-7; TRBD2 matches 8 bases in the middle. This TCR was recovered from a human donor with melanoma. The encoded CDR3 is CASSQAAGASYEQYF. In nucleotide form, the sequence is TGCGCCAGCAGCCAAGCAGCGGGGGCCTCCTACGAGCAGTACTTC.